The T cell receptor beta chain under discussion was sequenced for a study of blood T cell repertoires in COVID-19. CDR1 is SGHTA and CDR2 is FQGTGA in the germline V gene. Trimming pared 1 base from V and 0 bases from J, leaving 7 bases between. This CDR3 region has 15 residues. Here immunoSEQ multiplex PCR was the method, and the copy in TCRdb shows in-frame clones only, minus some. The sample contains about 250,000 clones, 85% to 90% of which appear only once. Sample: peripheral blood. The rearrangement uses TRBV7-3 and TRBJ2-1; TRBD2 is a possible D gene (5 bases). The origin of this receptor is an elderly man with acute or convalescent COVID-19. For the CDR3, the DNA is TGTGCCAGCAGCTTAAACGGGGACTCCTACAATGAGCAGTTCTTC. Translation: CASSLNGDSYNEQFF.